The entry below gives a single T cell receptor (beta chain) sequence along with its context. Researchers built TCR beta cDNA using 5'RACE template switching with UMIs. TCRdb re-analyzed the 5' RACE reads; it lists each CDR3 protein once, without DNA. The table lists over 250,000 distinct CDR3 sequences. The data derive from a study of T cells expressing NK-cell markers. The CDR3 loop spans 16 amino acids. Germline V gene data show CDR1 as DFQATT and CDR2 as SNEGSKA (reference sequence). The TCR was taken from a woman aged 18 to 75 in good health. Sequenced input: blood T cells: a sorted CD56 or NKG2C T cell subset, CD4+ or CD8+ T cells, or bulk PBMC T cells (not recorded which). This rearrangement joins TRBV20-1 to TRBJ2-4; TCRdb calls TRBD1, which cannot be checked without DNA. CDR3 sequence reads: CSARLPREFSKNIQYF.